Sequencing of this TCR beta chain was carried out in a study of T-cell memory formation after mild COVID-19. The overall study: Largely, the TCR clusters proved donor specific.

TCRdb reprocessed the 5' RACE reads via MiXCR and lists one record per CDR3 protein. This sample carries 550,000 to 650,000 distinct CDR3 sequences, 15% to 20% of them seen once, and the ten largest clones take approximately 8.1%. The CDR3 totals 11 residues. CDR1 is MGHDK, CDR2 SYGVNS, per germline. The V and J ends lost 1 base and 3 bases respectively, with 1 base between them. The TCR sequence derives from an adult woman who had mild COVID-19 (a few samples of this study predate the infection). Cell type and time point are not known. The sample comprised PBMCs or a T cell subset sorted from them (not recorded which). This chain uses TRBV25-1 with TRBJ2-7; D remains unclear. As DNA, the CDR3 is TGTGCCAGCAGTGAATTCTACGAGCAGTACTTC. Its protein is CASSEFYEQYF.